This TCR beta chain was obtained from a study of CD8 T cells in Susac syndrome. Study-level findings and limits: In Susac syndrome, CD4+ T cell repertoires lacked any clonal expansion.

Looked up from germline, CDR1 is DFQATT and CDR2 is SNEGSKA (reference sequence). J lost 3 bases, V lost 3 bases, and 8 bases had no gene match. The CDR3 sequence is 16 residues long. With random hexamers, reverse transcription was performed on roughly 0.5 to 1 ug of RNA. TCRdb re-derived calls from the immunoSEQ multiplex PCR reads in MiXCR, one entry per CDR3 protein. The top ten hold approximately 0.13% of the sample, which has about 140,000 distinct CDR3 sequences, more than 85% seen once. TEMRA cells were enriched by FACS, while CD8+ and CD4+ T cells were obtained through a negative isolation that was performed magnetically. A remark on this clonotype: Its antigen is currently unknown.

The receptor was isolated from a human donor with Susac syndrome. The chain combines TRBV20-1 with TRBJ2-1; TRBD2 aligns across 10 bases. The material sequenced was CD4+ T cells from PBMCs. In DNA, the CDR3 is TGCAGTGCTAGGATCCGACTAGCGGGCCTCTACAATGAGCAGTTCTTC. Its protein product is CSARIRLAGLYNEQFF.